This TCR beta chain originates from a study of blood T cell repertoires in COVID-19. Original processing notes: Estimates of nucleated cell counts were drawn from the amplification of reference gene primers. The repertoire was sequenced with immunoSEQ multiplex PCR; TCRdb's copy has only in-frame clones and lacks some. The DNA was the basis for D and trimming; V, J and clone size are from that table. The sample carries tens of thousands of clones, 65% to 70% recorded once. This clonotype was sampled from a human donor in a cohort sampled during active COVID-19. The sample consisted of peripheral blood.

This chain's CDR3 is CATSDSGGGNEQFF. The CDR3 DNA is TGTGCCACCAGTGATTCCGGGGGGGGAAATGAGCAGTTCTTC. V usage is TRBV24-1 and J usage is TRBJ2-1, with 8 bases lining up with TRBD2. V was clipped by 2 bases and J by 7 bases; unmatched bases: 3. Germline V gives CDR1 KGHDR, CDR2 SFDVKD. This CDR3 has 14 amino acids.